The 11 T cell receptor beta chains below all came from one sample that was sequenced in a study of cytomegalovirus exposure and HLA in healthy donors. A multiplex PCR was run with 60 Vbeta primers and 13 Jbeta primers. Assay: immunoSEQ multiplex PCR; the TCRdb copy retains only in-frame clones and omits some. The table includes some 140,000 clones, approximately 61% detected once. The source material was PBMCs. Every receptor here comes from a woman aged 35 to 49 in good health and CMV-seronegative.

This clone was picked up a small number of times. The rearrangement links TRBV10-3 to TRBJ1-3; D gene uncertain. Deletions cut 4 bases from V and 0 bases from J, with 10 bases between. This CDR3 has 15 amino acids. Germline-derived CDR1 and CDR2 are ENHRY and SYGVKD. For the CDR3, the DNA is TGTGCCATCAGTGTCCCCCTTCCCTCTGGAAACACCATATATTTT. It codes for CAISVPLPSGNTIYF.

This clone appeared a few times. The chain joins TRBV6-4 to TRBJ1-5; 7 bases line up with TRBD1. CDR1 and CDR2 (germline): MRHNA, SNTAGT. V lost 5 bases and J lost 3; bases outside the gene matches: 1. The CDR3 covers 13 residues. The CDR3 spells CASSTGDNQPQHF. CDR3 DNA: TGTGCCAGCAGTACAGGGGACAATCAGCCCCAGCATTTT.

The chain carries TRBV11-2 and TRBJ1-1; no reliable D call. The CDR3 has 15 residues. The V gene lost 0 bases and the J gene lost 2 bases, with 10 bases spanning the gap. Looked up from germline, CDR1 is SGHAT and CDR2 is FQNNGV. The CDR3 DNA follows: TGTGCCAGCAGCTTAGAACAGATTATTAACACTGAAGCTTTCTTT. This sequence encodes CASSLEQIINTEAFF.

The gene calls are TRBV10-3 and TRBJ2-7; no definite D call. CDR1 is ENHRY, CDR2 SYGVKD, per germline. V was clipped by 3 bases and J by 2 bases, with 14 bases between them. CDR3 length: 15 amino acids. The CDR3 sequence is CAISEGSPLTYEQYF. CDR3 nucleotides: TGTGCCATCAGTGAAGGATCACCACTAACCTACGAGCAGTACTTC.

This clone was found a few times. This rearrangement joins TRBV14 to TRBJ1-1, with 7 bases that match TRBD1. V was pared by 2 bases and J by 3 bases, with 12 bases of the junction left unmatched. The CDR3 is made up of 17 amino acids. In germline, CDR1 is SGHDN, CDR2 FVKESK. CDR3 sequence: CASSQRRGGARDTEAFF. CDR3 nucleotides: TGTGCCAGCAGCCAAAGGAGAGGGGGCGCTAGAGACACTGAAGCTTTCTTT.

The table lists this clone with a count of one. The chain employs TRBV29-1 and TRBJ2-1, with D tentatively TRBD1 (5 bases). The CDR3 extends over 14 amino acids. Germline V lookup: CDR1 SQVTM, CDR2 ANQGSEA. With 3 bases removed from V and 2 bases from J, the gap between germline ends came to 11 bases. CDR3 sequence: CSVDSWGAYNEQFF. Here the CDR3 DNA reads TGCAGCGTTGATTCGTGGGGCGCCTACAATGAGCAGTTCTTC.

The chain combines TRBV6-6 with TRBJ1-5; TRBD1 agrees at 10 bases. CDR1 MNHNY and CDR2 SVGAGI come from the germline V gene (reference sequence). V dropped 6 bases and J dropped 9; count of bases not matched to a gene: 8. The length of the CDR3 is 14 residues. The DNA of the CDR3 is TGTGCCAGCAGCCGTGGGACAGGGGAGTTGCCCCAGCATTTT. Amino acids: CASSRGTGELPQHF.

The chain has TRBV7-9 and TRBJ1-3, with D uncertain. Trimming removed 2 bases from V and 2 bases from J, with 10 bases in between. Germline V lookup: CDR1 SEHNR, CDR2 FQNEAQ (reference sequence). The CDR3 is made up of 15 amino acids. The CDR3 sequence: CASSLKGRPGNTIYF. CDR3 coding DNA: TGTGCCAGCAGCTTAAAAGGGAGGCCTGGAAACACCATATATTTT.

The chain couples TRBV7-8 to TRBJ1-2; D is unclear. Deletions cut 1 base from V and 5 bases from J, with 14 bases between. In germline, CDR1 is SGHVS, CDR2 FQNEAQ. The CDR3 runs to 15 residues. CDR3 nucleotide sequence: TGTGCCAGCAGCTTAGGGTCTAACCCGAGATATGGCTACACCTTC. Its translation: CASSLGSNPRYGYTF.

This clone was counted a single time. The chain recombines TRBV7-8 with TRBJ2-3; unclear D gene. This CDR3 spans 15 amino acids. CDR1 SGHVS and CDR2 FQNEAQ come from the germline V gene. V lost 0 bases and J lost 2, with 9 bases in between. CDR3 loop: CASSLAGSLTDTQYF. CDR3 sequence (DNA): TGTGCCAGCAGCTTAGCGGGCAGCCTCACAGATACGCAGTATTTT.

The chain has TRBV10-1 and TRBJ1-2; 9 bases map to TRBD1. After removal of 6 bases from V and 7 bases from J, the junction contained 0 bases not matched to a gene. The CDR3 has 11 amino acids. CDR1 is WNHNN and CDR2 is SYGVQD in the germline V gene (reference sequence). The CDR3 protein is CASRTGGGYTF. CDR3 nucleotide sequence: TGCGCCAGCAGGACAGGGGGTGGCTACACCTTC.